The 31 T cell receptor beta chains below come from one sample, sequenced in a study of blood T cell repertoires in COVID-19. Produced via immunoSEQ multiplex PCR; TCRdb's table is partial and in-frame only. The data show about 180,000 clones, 80% to 90% seen once. The specimen was peripheral blood. These TCRs come from a man between 60 and 75 years old with acute or convalescent COVID-19.

The V and J genes are TRBV6-5 and TRBJ1-2; 7 bases agree with TRBD1. The CDR3 loop spans 13 amino acids. The trim removed 5 bases at V and 4 bases at J, leaving 4 bases unmatched. Germline CDR1 and CDR2: MNHEY and SVGAGI. CDR3 DNA sequence: TGTGCCAGCAGTCCGTGGGACAGCTATGGCTACACCTTC. Translating gives CASSPWDSYGYTF.

This clone was observed a handful of times. This chain uses TRBV7-9 with TRBJ2-2, with 11 bases identical to TRBD2. Germline lookup yields CDR1 SEHNR and CDR2 FQNEAQ (reference sequence). This CDR3 region has 16 residues. Trimming took 6 bases from V and 4 from J; bases not matched to a gene: 7. CDR3 amino acids: CASRSSGRASTGELFF. CDR3 in DNA: TGTGCCAGCAGAAGTAGCGGGAGGGCGAGCACCGGGGAGCTGTTTTTT.

V and J are TRBV27 and TRBJ2-1; D perhaps matches TRBD2 (6 bases). CDR3 length: 12 amino acids. Trimming pared 6 bases from V and 7 bases from J, leaving 10 bases between. Germline CDR1 and CDR2: MNHEY and SMNVEV (reference sequence). Written as DNA, the CDR3 is TGTGCCAGCAGGGGACTCAATAATGAGCAGTTCTTC. Translation gives CASRGLNNEQFF.

This chain joins TRBV29-1 and TRBJ2-7, with 8 bases that match TRBD1. The CDR3 has 13 amino acids. The junction had 13 bases not matched to a gene; V was cut back by 5 bases and J by 10 bases. Germline CDR1 and CDR2: SQVTM and ANQGSEA. Here the CDR3 DNA reads TGCAGCGTTACGGGGACAGGCCACGTCGGCCAGTACTTC. Its protein product is CSVTGTGHVGQYF.

V is TRBV5-4 and J is TRBJ2-1; 7 nucleotides match TRBD2. Losses at the gene ends were 3 bases for V and 12 bases for J; bases not matched to a gene: 6. Per germline, CDR1 SGHNT and CDR2 YYREEE (reference sequence). The CDR3 covers 12 residues. This CDR3 is CASSSRETGQFF. CDR3 nucleotides: TGTGCCAGCAGCTCGCGGGAGACTGGGCAGTTCTTC.

The V gene is TRBV7-2, the J gene TRBJ2-5, with D possibly being TRBD1 (6 bases). Trimming removed 7 bases from V and 2 bases from J, with 17 bases in between. The CDR3 has 15 amino acids. CDR1 and CDR2 (germline): SGHTA, FQGNSA. This CDR3 reads CASTSGQPRQETQYF. For the CDR3, the DNA is TGTGCCAGCACCTCGGGACAACCCCGGCAAGAGACCCAGTACTTC.

The chain carries TRBV28 and TRBJ2-1, with 7 nucleotides matching TRBD2. The CDR3 consists of 14 residues. Germline assignment: CDR1 MDHEN and CDR2 SYDVKM. Trimming took 7 bases from V and 6 from J; bases not matched to a gene: 9. The CDR3 nucleotides read TGTGCCAGCAAACCAGTAGGGACTACCAATGAGCAGTTCTTC. It yields the protein CASKPVGTTNEQFF.

This clone was recorded only once. This rearrangement joins TRBV5-1 to TRBJ2-2; a possible D gene is TRBD1 (5 bases). The V end lost 3 bases, the J end lost 5 bases, and 20 bases lay between the germline ends. CDR1 is SGHRS and CDR2 is YFSETQ in the germline V gene. The CDR3 runs 17 residues. The CDR3 here is CASSSSGLRARTGELFF. DNA for the CDR3: TGCGCCAGCAGCTCCTCGGGTCTCAGGGCTCGGACCGGGGAGCTGTTTTTT.

This clone was detected only once. The V gene is TRBV11-2, the J gene TRBJ1-3, with TRBD1 as a possible D gene (5 bases). Trimming left V 5 bases short and J 3 bases short, with 17 bases between. The V gene's germline CDR1 is SGHAT and CDR2 FQNNGV. The CDR3 length is 16 residues. The CDR3, as DNA: TGTGCCAGCAGCCCCACTTGGGGCGAGAATGGAAACACCATATATTTT. It specifies CASSPTWGENGNTIYF.

This clone was recorded only once. The chain joins TRBV7-2 to TRBJ2-7; D may be TRBD1 (8 bases). In germline, CDR1 is SGHTA, CDR2 FQGNSA. V was clipped by 5 bases and J by 7 bases, with 15 bases between them. The CDR3 is 13 amino acids. The CDR3 region has the DNA TGTGCCAGCAGCCCACAGGGGGGGAGGGAGCAGTACTTC. It encodes CASSPQGGREQYF.

The chain employs TRBV4-1 and TRBJ2-7, with 9 bases aligning to TRBD1. This CDR3 has 16 residues. V lost 3 bases and J lost 4; bases outside the gene matches: 10. Germline V gene lookup returns CDR1 MGHRA and CDR2 YSYEKL. DNA of the CDR3: TGCGCCAGCAGCCAGGGTACAGGGGGCGTGATATACGAGCAGTACTTC. Amino acids: CASSQGTGGVIYEQYF.

CDR3 sequence reads: CASSLGQGARETQYF. In DNA form, the CDR3 reads TGTGCCAGCAGCTTAGGGCAGGGGGCTAGAGAGACCCAGTACTTC. The chain employs TRBV7-6 and TRBJ2-5, with TRBD1 matching over 8 bases. Looked up from germline, CDR1 is SGHVS and CDR2 is FNYEAQ. V shed 1 base and J 4 bases; nucleotides not matched to a gene: 5. The CDR3 is 15 amino acids.

The J gene is TRBJ2-7, the V gene TRBV10-3; 9 bases align to TRBD2. The CDR3 is 20 residues long. Germline CDR1 ENHRY, CDR2 SYGVKD. V shed 6 bases, J shed 2 bases, and the junction held 23 bases outside the gene matches. The CDR3 DNA follows: TGTGCCATCAGGGACGCCCCCGGGGGTAGCGGGAGCAAACCAACCTACGAGCAGTACTTC. This translates into CAIRDAPGGSGSKPTYEQYF.

This chain connects TRBV5-5 to TRBJ2-7; maybe TRBD2 (6 bases). The V gene lost 4 bases and the J gene lost 3 bases, with 17 bases spanning the gap. Germline-derived CDR1 and CDR2 are SGHKS and YYEKEE (reference sequence). The CDR3 sequence is 15 residues long. This CDR3 reads CASSVAGGVNYEQYF. In DNA, the CDR3 is TGTGCCAGCAGCGTGGCCGGGGGTGTTAACTACGAGCAGTACTTC.

The chain uses TRBV9 and TRBJ2-3, with TRBD2 matching over 8 bases. From germline, CDR1 is SGDLS and CDR2 YYNGEE. CDR3 length: 15 amino acids. The ends lost 6 bases at V and 0 bases at J; junction bases unmatched: 6. The chain's CDR3 is CASKSGGPSTDTQYF. CDR3 sequence (DNA): TGTGCCAGCAAGAGCGGGGGCCCTAGCACAGATACGCAGTATTTT.

The V call is TRBV7-2, the J call TRBJ1-2, with TRBD1 matching over 7 bases. With 4 bases clipped from V and 4 bases from J, the junction kept 6 bases outside the gene matches. Looked up from germline, CDR1 is SGHTA and CDR2 is FQGNSA. CDR3 length equals 14 residues. In DNA, the CDR3 is TGTGCCAGCAGCTACAGGGGAGTTGGCTATGGCTACACCTTC. Translated, it gives CASSYRGVGYGYTF.

This sequence joins TRBV12-3 or TRBV12-4 and TRBJ1-1; TRBD1 aligns across 10 bases. The CDR3 spans 13 residues. J gave up 4 bases and V 4 bases, and 0 bases lay outside the gene matches. The CDR3 coding sequence is TGTGCCAGCAGTTGGACAGGGGGCACTGAAGCTTTCTTT. Translated: CASSWTGGTEAFF.

The CDR3 sequence: CASSLFGLAGFNEQFF. CDR3 nucleotide sequence: TGTGCCAGCAGTTTATTTGGGCTAGCGGGATTCAATGAGCAGTTCTTC. The chain combines TRBV27 with TRBJ2-1; 9 bases agree with TRBD2. The CDR3 covers 16 residues. Looked up from germline, CDR1 is MNHEY and CDR2 is SMNVEV (reference sequence). J lost 6 bases, V lost 1 base, and 7 bases had no gene match.

The chain uses TRBV9 and TRBJ1-5; TRBD1 aligns across 8 bases. Losses at the gene ends were 4 bases for V and 7 bases for J; bases not matched to a gene: 13. Germline V gene lookup returns CDR1 SGDLS and CDR2 YYNGEE. The CDR3 loop spans 16 amino acids. This CDR3 is CASSPGTGGREQPQHF. CDR3 coding DNA: TGTGCCAGCAGCCCAGGGACAGGCGGCCGTGAACAGCCCCAGCATTTT.

Written as DNA, the CDR3 is TGTGCCAGCAGTTTACCCTCCCGGGACAGGGAAGCTTTCTTT. Translated: CASSLPSRDREAFF. This rearrangement joins TRBV28 to TRBJ1-1, with 8 bases aligning to TRBD1. CDR3 length equals 14 residues. Germline V gives CDR1 MDHEN, CDR2 SYDVKM. The junction had 7 bases not matched to a gene; V was cut back by 2 bases and J by 8 bases.

The gene calls are TRBV3-1 (or the pseudogene TRBV3-2) and TRBJ2-2; 7 bases map to TRBD2. This CDR3 has 16 residues. In germline, CDR1 is LGHDT, CDR2 YNNKEL (reference sequence). Trimming took 4 bases from V and 4 from J; bases not matched to a gene: 9. The CDR3 coding sequence is TGTGCCAGCAGCCCTCCGGGCGGGAGAGGCACCGGGGAGCTGTTTTTT. Its translation is CASSPPGGRGTGELFF.

This clone has only a few counts. The V and J genes are TRBV6-5 and TRBJ2-2, with D maybe TRBD2 (5 bases). This CDR3 region has 14 residues. The ends were cut back, 6 bases at V and 4 bases at J, with 12 bases in the middle. Germline assignment: CDR1 MNHEY and CDR2 SVGAGI. In DNA form, the CDR3 reads TGTGCCAGCAGACTAACTAGTGGCACCGGGGAGCTGTTTTTT. Residues: CASRLTSGTGELFF.

This chain connects TRBV5-1 to TRBJ2-2; 7 bases map to TRBD2. The V and J ends lost 3 bases and 4 bases, in that order; junction bases with no gene match: 6. The CDR3 covers 15 residues. Germline V gene lookup returns CDR1 SGHRS and CDR2 YFSETQ. CDR3 coding DNA: TGCGCCAGCAGCTCCTCGGGACTATCCACCGGGGAGCTGTTTTTT. Amino acids: CASSSSGLSTGELFF.

The V call is TRBV11-1, the J call TRBJ1-1; D is ambiguous. Germline CDR1 is SGHAT and CDR2 is FQDESV (reference sequence). CDR3 length: 13 residues. Deletions cut 5 bases from V and 6 bases from J, with 13 bases between. In DNA form, the CDR3 reads TGTGCCAGCAGCATACAGACCCGGTCTGAAGCTTTCTTT. It codes for CASSIQTRSEAFF. The full variable domain, with the rest looked up from reference TRBV11-1 and TRBJ1-1, is EAEVAQSPRYKITEKSQAVAFWCDPISGHATLYWYRQILGQGPELLVQFQDESVVDDSQLPKDRFSAERLKGVDSTLKIQPAELGDSAMYLCASSIQTRSEAFFGQGTRLTVV.

The chain couples TRBV14 to TRBJ1-2; weak D call: TRBD1 (5 bases). CDR3 length: 14 residues. Germline CDR1 and CDR2: SGHDN and FVKESK. Trimming stripped 0 bases from V and 4 bases from J, with 9 bases between. CDR3 protein: CASSQDRTSYGYTF. The CDR3 DNA is TGTGCCAGCAGCCAAGATCGGACAAGCTATGGCTACACCTTC.

This clone was seen just once. The chain is built from TRBV7-3 and TRBJ2-1; TRBD1 might be the D (5 bases). CDR3 length: 13 amino acids. V was cut by 1 base and J by 8 bases, with 9 bases left in between. The germline V gene has CDR1 SGHTA and CDR2 FQGTGA. In DNA, the CDR3 is TGTGCCAGCAGCTTAAGGGGCGTCGATGAGCAGTTCTTC. It encodes CASSLRGVDEQFF.

This sequence joins TRBV5-5 and TRBJ2-3, with D perhaps TRBD2 (6 bases). V was pared by 4 bases and J by 0 bases, with 15 bases between. The CDR3 consists of 16 residues. Germline V CDR1 and CDR2: SGHKS, YYEKEE (reference sequence). The DNA of the CDR3 is TGTGCCAGCAGCCCTTACGGGGGAAGAAGCACAGATACGCAGTATTTT. It encodes CASSPYGGRSTDTQYF.

This clone has just one count. V usage is TRBV5-5 and J usage is TRBJ2-1; perhaps TRBD1 as D (7 bases). The CDR3 runs to 16 residues. Trimming shortened V by 0 bases and J by 7 bases, and 17 bases separated the two germline ends. Germline CDR1 reads SGHKS; CDR2 reads YYEKEE (reference sequence). CDR3 sequence: CASSLGGTDPRNEQFF. As DNA, the CDR3 is TGTGCCAGCAGCTTGGGCGGGACAGACCCAAGGAATGAGCAGTTCTTC.

The CDR3: CASSPLGRPQHF. CDR3 bases: TGTGCCAGTAGTCCCCTTGGGCGGCCCCAGCATTTT. This rearrangement joins TRBV19 to TRBJ1-5; D is uncertain. Germline V gene lookup returns CDR1 LNHDA and CDR2 SQIVND (reference sequence). V lost 5 bases to trimming and J lost 9 bases, with 11 bases between them. The CDR3 is made up of 12 amino acids.

J is TRBJ2-4 and V is TRBV30; 13 bases align to TRBD2. Germline assignment: CDR1 GTSNPN and CDR2 SVGIG (reference sequence). This CDR3 spans 14 amino acids. J gave up 7 bases and V 5 bases, and 5 bases lay outside the gene matches. CDR3 nucleotides: TGTGCCTGGGCTGGACTAGCGGGAGTGAACATTCAGTACTTC. Protein sequence: CAWAGLAGVNIQYF. Full variable domain (missing parts from reference TRBV30 and TRBJ2-4): SQTIHQWPATLVQPVGSPLSLECTVEGTSNPNLYWYRQAAGRGLQLLFYSVGIGQISSEVPQNLSASRPQDRQFILSSKKLLLSDSGFYLCAWAGLAGVNIQYFGAGTRLSVL.

The chain employs TRBV6-2 or TRBV6-3 and TRBJ1-5, with D unclear. The CDR3 contains 14 residues. Per the germline V gene, CDR1 is MNHEY and CDR2 is SVGEGT. V was shortened by 5 bases and J by 2 bases, with 10 bases between the two germline ends. DNA for the CDR3: TGTGCCAGCAGTAAAACCGGGGGCAATCAGCCCCAGCATTTT. Residues: CASSKTGGNQPQHF.